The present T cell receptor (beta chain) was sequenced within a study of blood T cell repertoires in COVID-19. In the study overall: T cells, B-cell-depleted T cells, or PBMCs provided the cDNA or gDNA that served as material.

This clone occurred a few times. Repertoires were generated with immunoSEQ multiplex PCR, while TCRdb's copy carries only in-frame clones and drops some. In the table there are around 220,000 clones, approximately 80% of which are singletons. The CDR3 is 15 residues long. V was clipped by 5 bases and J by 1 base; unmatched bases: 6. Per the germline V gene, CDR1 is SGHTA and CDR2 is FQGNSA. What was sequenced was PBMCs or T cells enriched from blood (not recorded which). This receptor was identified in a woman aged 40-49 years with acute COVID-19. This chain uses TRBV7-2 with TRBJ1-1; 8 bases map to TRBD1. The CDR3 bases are TGTGCCAGCAGCAGCGGGGACAGGAGGAACACTGAAGCTTTCTTT. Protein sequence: CASSSGDRRNTEAFF.